These 8 T cell receptor beta chains originate from one sample sequenced in a study of T-cell reconstitution after alpha-beta-depleted transplantation in children. The TCRbeta library incorporated unique molecular identifiers. One entry per CDR3 protein results from TCRdb running MiXCR on the PCR reads. The sample records approximately 800,000 distinct CDR3 sequences, roughly 16% being singletons. Sequencing used PBMCs, mostly from graft donor cells, obtained 360 days after TCRalphabeta/CD19-depleted stem cell transplant. Every receptor here comes from a male patient between 5 and 17 years old who had a stem cell transplant for acute lymphoblastic leukemia, so the T cells may come from the graft donor.

This clonotype was detected many times. DNA for the CDR3: TGTGCCAGCAGTTTAGAGGGGATCATCCCAGGGACCTTC. Translated, it gives CASSLEGIIPGTF. The rearrangement joins TRBV12-3 or TRBV12-4 to TRBJ1-2; D might be TRBD1 (5 bases). The CDR3 spans 13 residues. V was trimmed by 1 base and J by 14 bases, leaving 17 bases between them.

This clonotype was observed a handful of times. CDR3 region: CAIGGAGRADTQYF. In DNA form, the CDR3 reads TGTGCCATCGGAGGGGCGGGTAGGGCAGATACGCAGTATTTT. The chain links TRBV10-3 to TRBJ2-3; weak D call: TRBD2 (6 bases). V was shortened by 8 bases and J by 4 bases, with 16 bases between the two germline ends. Germline CDR1 and CDR2: ENHRY and SYGVKD. The CDR3 is 14 amino acids.

This clonotype was observed a handful of times. The chain couples TRBV15 to TRBJ2-5; D may be TRBD1 or TRBD2 (5 bases each). This CDR3 is 16 amino acids long. Germline V gives CDR1 LNHNV, CDR2 YYDKDF (reference sequence). Trimming shortened V by 0 bases and J by 4 bases, and 15 bases separated the two germline ends. In nucleotides, the CDR3 is TGTGCCACCAGCAGAGATTTGTTCGGGGCTCGAGAGACCCAGTACTTC. It yields the protein CATSRDLFGARETQYF. The full variable domain, rest sourced from reference TRBV15 and TRBJ2-5, is DAMVIQNPRYQVTQFGKPVTLSCSQTLNHNVMYWYQQKSSQAPKLLFHYYDKDFNNEADTPDNFQSRRPNTSFCFLDIRSPGLGDTAMYLCATSRDLFGARETQYFGPGTRLLVL.

This clonotype was counted between two and nine times. The chain carries TRBV7-3 and TRBJ2-5; no clear D gene. Germline assignment: CDR1 SGHTA and CDR2 FQGTGA. The CDR3 spans 13 residues. Trimming left V 6 bases short and J 1 base short, with 9 bases between. This CDR3 reads CASRADLQETQYF. In nucleotides, the CDR3 is TGTGCCAGCAGGGCGGACCTCCAAGAGACCCAGTACTTC.

This clonotype was recorded many times. The chain uses TRBV29-1 and TRBJ2-1; D is ambiguous. The ends were cut back, 5 bases at V and 8 bases at J, with 10 bases in the middle. The CDR3 has 11 amino acids. Germline CDR1 reads SQVTM; CDR2 reads ANQGSEA. The CDR3 spells CSVPPPHEQFF. The CDR3 nucleotides read TGCAGCGTTCCCCCCCCCCATGAGCAGTTCTTC.

V is TRBV6-1 and J is TRBJ1-1, with D uncertain. The CDR3 loop spans 12 amino acids. The V gene lost 10 bases and the J gene lost 1 base, with 10 bases spanning the gap. The germline CDR1 and CDR2 sequences are MNHNS and SASEGT. CDR3: CATSKGNTEAFF. The DNA of the CDR3 is TGTGCCACGTCCAAGGGGAACACTGAAGCTTTCTTT.

This clonotype was seen a handful of times. The chain is built from TRBV5-1 and TRBJ1-3; TRBD1 matches at 9 bases. Germline lookup yields CDR1 SGHRS and CDR2 YFSETQ. The CDR3 consists of 17 residues. With 2 bases clipped from V and 4 bases from J, the junction kept 10 bases outside the gene matches. CDR3: CASSFGDREISGNTIYF. In DNA form, the CDR3 reads TGCGCCAGCAGCTTTGGGGACAGGGAGATTTCCGGAAACACCATATATTTT.

The gene calls are TRBV6-1 and TRBJ1-3; D unresolved. Germline V gene lookup returns CDR1 MNHNS and CDR2 SASEGT. The CDR3 runs 13 residues. With 4 bases removed from V and 2 bases from J, the gap between germline ends came to 6 bases. The CDR3 DNA follows: TGTGCCAGCAGTGGAGGTCCTGGAAACACCATATATTTT. The encoded protein is CASSGGPGNTIYF.